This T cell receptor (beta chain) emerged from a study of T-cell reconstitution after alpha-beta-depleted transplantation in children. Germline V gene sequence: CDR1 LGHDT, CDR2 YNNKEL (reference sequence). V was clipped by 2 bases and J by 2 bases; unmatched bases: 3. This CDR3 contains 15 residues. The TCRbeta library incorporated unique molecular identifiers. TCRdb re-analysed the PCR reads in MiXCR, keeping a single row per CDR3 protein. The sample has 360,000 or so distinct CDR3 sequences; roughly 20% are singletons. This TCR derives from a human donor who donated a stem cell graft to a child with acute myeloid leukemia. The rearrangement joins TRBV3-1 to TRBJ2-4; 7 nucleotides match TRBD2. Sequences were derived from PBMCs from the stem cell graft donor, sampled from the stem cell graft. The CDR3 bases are TGTGCCAGCAGCCAAATCGGGGGGACCAAAAACATTCAGTACTTC. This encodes CASSQIGGTKNIQYF.